The 28 T cell receptor beta chains below all came from one sample that was sequenced in a study of T cell responses to AZD1222 COVID-19 vaccine. Clones were sequenced by immunoSEQ multiplex PCR, and TCRdb holds only the in-frame ones, with some missing. This table holds about 140,000 clones, roughly 90% found once. The input for sequencing was peripheral blood, taken 28 days after the second AZD1222 dose. These receptors came from an adult who received the AZD1222 COVID-19 vaccine.

The J gene is TRBJ1-1, the V gene TRBV27; a possible D gene is TRBD1 (5 bases). The CDR3 is made up of 16 amino acids. Between the trimmed V and J ends, which lost 2 bases and 5 bases, there was a span of 18 bases. Germline V CDR1 and CDR2: MNHEY, SMNVEV (reference sequence). The CDR3, as DNA: TGTGCCAGCAGTTTAGGTTCGGGGGAATTTCTGACTGAAGCTTTCTTT. Protein: CASSLGSGEFLTEAFF.

The chain carries TRBV27 and TRBJ1-6; 8 bases are shared with TRBD1. The CDR3 is made up of 15 amino acids. V shed 3 bases and J 9 bases; nucleotides not matched to a gene: 7. CDR1 is MNHEY and CDR2 is SMNVEV in the germline V gene (reference sequence). The CDR3: CASSFGAGGSSPLHF. The DNA of the CDR3 is TGTGCCAGCAGTTTTGGCGCAGGGGGCAGTTCACCCCTCCACTTT.

The chain couples TRBV19 to TRBJ1-4; tentative D call: TRBD1 (6 bases). The length of the CDR3 is 14 residues. Germline CDR1 is LNHDA and CDR2 is SQIVND (reference sequence). V shed 6 bases and J shed 8 bases, with 16 bases lying between them. The CDR3 region has the DNA TGTGCCAGTAGGATCGGAAGGGGGAAGGAAAAACTGTTTTTT. Translation: CASRIGRGKEKLFF.

This clone was seen a single time. V is TRBV2 and J is TRBJ1-4, with TRBD1 matching 7 bases. Germline trimming cut 7 bases from V and 0 bases from J; bases unmatched to any gene: 8. Germline CDR1 SNHLY, CDR2 FYNNEI. This CDR3 has 16 residues. In DNA form, the CDR3 reads TGTGCCAGCAAGAGGCAGGGGGGGGCAACTAATGAAAAACTGTTTTTT. It translates to CASKRQGGATNEKLFF.

CDR3 nucleotide sequence: TGTGCCAGCAGTTTATCCGGGAACACTGAAGCTTTCTTT. The encoded protein is CASSLSGNTEAFF. The chain joins TRBV12-3 or TRBV12-4 to TRBJ1-1; the D is unclear. This CDR3 contains 13 residues. Trimming took off 2 bases at V and 1 base at J, with 5 bases between the two ends.

The chain employs TRBV6-4 and TRBJ1-4; D unclear. The CDR3 sequence is 12 residues long. The germline gives CDR1 MRHNA, CDR2 SNTAGT. V dropped 0 bases and J dropped 8 bases, with 4 bases sitting between them. The CDR3 sequence is CASSDSSEKLFF. DNA of the CDR3: TGTGCCAGCAGTGACTCATCCGAAAAACTGTTTTTT.

The rearrangement joins TRBV2 to TRBJ1-2, with TRBD1 identical over 8 bases. Looked up from germline, CDR1 is SNHLY and CDR2 is FYNNEI. The junction had 11 bases not matched to a gene; V was cut back by 7 bases and J by 4 bases. This CDR3 contains 15 residues. CDR3 nucleotides: TGTGCCAGCACCTGGGGGGATGGACAGGGCTATGGCTACACCTTC. As protein: CASTWGDGQGYGYTF.

V and J are TRBV19 and TRBJ2-5, with D possibly being TRBD2 (6 bases). This CDR3 is built from 13 residues. CDR1 LNHDA and CDR2 SQIVND come from the germline V gene (reference sequence). Between the trimmed V and J ends, which lost 5 bases and 3 bases, there was a span of 10 bases. Written as DNA, the CDR3 is TGTGCCAGTAGTTTGGGACTTGAAGAGACCCAGTACTTC. Amino acids: CASSLGLEETQYF.

The chain joins TRBV5-5 to TRBJ2-1, with 9 bases that match TRBD1. J gave up 4 bases and V 4 bases, and 9 bases lay outside the gene matches. Germline V gene data show CDR1 as SGHKS and CDR2 as YYEKEE (reference sequence). This CDR3 is 16 amino acids long. Here the CDR3 reads CASSRDRVVSYNEQFF. The CDR3 DNA sequence: TGTGCCAGCAGCCGGGACAGGGTGGTTTCGTACAATGAGCAGTTCTTC.

J is TRBJ2-7 and V is TRBV5-1, with TRBD1 identical over 7 bases. The CDR3 has 15 amino acids. Germline assignment: CDR1 SGHRS and CDR2 YFSETQ. V trimming: 0 bases; J trimming: 7 bases; junction bases outside the gene matches: 10. The CDR3 region is CASSLVDRRQYEQYF. The CDR3 bases are TGCGCCAGCAGCTTGGTGGACAGGAGGCAGTATGAGCAGTACTTC.

V and J are TRBV28 and TRBJ2-4; D call uncertain. Germline CDR1 is MDHEN and CDR2 is SYDVKM. V was shortened by 8 bases and J by 1 base, with 15 bases between the two germline ends. The CDR3 is 15 amino acids. The CDR3 sequence: CASGRALGAKNIQYF. In DNA, the CDR3 is TGTGCCAGCGGTAGGGCATTGGGCGCCAAAAACATTCAGTACTTC.

V usage is TRBV4-2 and J usage is TRBJ2-5; 10 bases line up with TRBD2. CDR1 and CDR2 from the germline V gene are LGHNA and YNFKEQ. The CDR3 spans 15 residues. V shed 2 bases and J 2 bases; nucleotides not matched to a gene: 2. The CDR3 is CASSQILAGQETQYF. In DNA, the CDR3 is TGTGCCAGCAGCCAAATACTAGCGGGACAAGAGACCCAGTACTTC.

This clone was seen more than once but under ten times. The rearrangement links TRBV3-1 (or the pseudogene TRBV3-2) to TRBJ1-4, with 7 nucleotides matching TRBD1. This CDR3 spans 14 amino acids. Germline V gene data show CDR1 as LGHDT and CDR2 as YNNKEL (reference sequence). V was clipped by 1 base and J by 11 bases; unmatched bases: 7. CDR3 in amino acids: CASSQAGGQTKLFF. DNA of the CDR3: TGTGCCAGCAGCCAAGCGGGGGGACAGACCAAACTGTTTTTT.

The chain employs TRBV4-3 and TRBJ2-3, with 16 bases that match TRBD2. The V gene end was trimmed by 4 bases and the J gene end by 6 bases; junction bases not matched to a gene: 13. CDR3 length equals 19 residues. Germline loops: CDR1 LGHNA, CDR2 YSLEER. The CDR3 sequence: CASSPSPPGLAGGMDTQYF. The CDR3 nucleotides are TGCGCCAGCAGCCCCTCGCCTCCGGGACTAGCGGGGGGGATGGATACGCAGTATTTT.

This clone was counted a few times. Other nucleotide sequences from this sample produce the same CDR3. DNA of the CDR3: TGTGCCAGCAGTTACCGTCGGACAGATACGCAGTATTTT. Protein: CASSYRRTDTQYF. The rearrangement links TRBV6-2 or TRBV6-3 to TRBJ2-3; D gene unclear. The germline V gene encodes CDR1 MNHEY and CDR2 SVGEGT. Trimming took 2 bases from V and 3 from J, leaving 6 bases between them. The length of the CDR3 is 13 residues.

The sample holds one count of this clone. The V gene is TRBV7-6, the J gene TRBJ2-7; 7 positions match TRBD1. With V trimmed by 6 bases and J by 4 bases, 6 bases remained unmatched. The CDR3 totals 13 residues. Per the germline V gene, CDR1 is SGHVS and CDR2 is FNYEAQ. Written as DNA, the CDR3 is TGTGCCAGCAGTCGGGACAGAAGATACGAGCAGTACTTC. Translation gives CASSRDRRYEQYF. Complete variable domain (other parts from reference TRBV7-6 and TRBJ2-7): GAGVSQSPRYKVTKRGQDVALRCDPISGHVSLYWYRQALGQGPEFLTYFNYEAQQDKSGLPNDRFSAERPEGSISTLTIQRTEQRDSAMYRCASSRDRRYEQYFGPGTRLTVT.

This chain links TRBV11-2 with TRBJ1-3; D ambiguous. The germline V and J ends were trimmed by 5 bases and 0 bases, with 14 bases remaining between them. Germline V lookup: CDR1 SGHAT, CDR2 FQNNGV. CDR3 length: 16 residues. The CDR3 DNA sequence: TGTGCCAGCAGCGTGGGTCCAGGCTACTCTGGAAACACCATATATTTT. This gives the protein CASSVGPGYSGNTIYF.

The chain is built from TRBV24-1 and TRBJ2-1; 9 bases map to TRBD2. This CDR3 is 17 amino acids long. The V gene's germline CDR1 is KGHDR and CDR2 SFDVKD. The J segment lost 7 bases and the V segment lost 3 bases, leaving 12 bases of the junction unmatched. This CDR3 is CATSDGIGLAGQNEQFF. In DNA form, the CDR3 reads TGTGCCACCAGTGATGGGATCGGGCTAGCGGGACAAAATGAGCAGTTCTTC.

The genes are TRBV7-9 and TRBJ1-1; tentative D call: TRBD1 (6 bases). The CDR3 consists of 12 residues. Germline lookup yields CDR1 SEHNR and CDR2 FQNEAQ (reference sequence). V shed 5 bases and J shed 8 bases, with 12 bases lying between them. The CDR3 here is CASSRRQEEAFF. The CDR3 DNA sequence: TGTGCCAGCAGCCGCAGACAGGAAGAAGCTTTCTTT.

The gene calls are TRBV25-1 and TRBJ1-4; D not resolved. CDR3 length: 12 amino acids. V was pared by 4 bases and J by 4 bases, with 4 bases between. Germline V CDR1 and CDR2: MGHDK, SYGVNS. DNA of the CDR3: TGTGCCAGCAGTGGAGGTAATGAAAAACTGTTTTTT. This codes for CASSGGNEKLFF.

The chain is built from TRBV2 and TRBJ1-4, with 10 bases lining up with TRBD1. Germline values: CDR1 SNHLY, CDR2 FYNNEI. CDR3 length: 14 amino acids. The J segment lost 10 bases and the V segment lost 5 bases, leaving 7 bases of the junction unmatched. CDR3 DNA: TGTGCCAGCAGTCGGGGGACAGGGGACGGAAAACTGTTTTTT. This translates into CASSRGTGDGKLFF.

CDR3 coding DNA: TGCGCCAGCAGAGGGCAGGGCACTGAAGCTTTCTTT. As protein: CASRGQGTEAFF. The rearrangement links TRBV5-1 to TRBJ1-1; perhaps TRBD1 as D (5 bases). The germline V and J ends were trimmed by 5 bases and 4 bases, with 9 bases remaining between them. This CDR3 spans 12 amino acids. From germline, CDR1 is SGHRS and CDR2 YFSETQ.

The chain combines TRBV4-2 with TRBJ2-7; no reliable D call. CDR3 length: 15 amino acids. Per germline, CDR1 LGHNA and CDR2 YNFKEQ. Trimming left V 0 bases short and J 3 bases short, with 12 bases between. CDR3 nucleotides: TGTGCCAGCAGCCAAGATCCAGGCAGAGACTACGAGCAGTACTTC. Residues: CASSQDPGRDYEQYF.

The rearrangement links TRBV5-4 to TRBJ2-3; D uncertain. Germline V gene sequence: CDR1 SGHNT, CDR2 YYREEE (reference sequence). V dropped 3 bases and J dropped 2 bases, with 1 base sitting between them. CDR3 length equals 11 residues. CDR3 in DNA: TGTGCCAGCAGCTACACAGATACGCAGTATTTT. It translates to CASSYTDTQYF.

The chain has TRBV25-1 and TRBJ1-3; 9 bases map to TRBD1. Germline trimming cut 4 bases from V and 3 bases from J; bases unmatched to any gene: 7. Germline CDR1 is MGHDK and CDR2 is SYGVNS. The CDR3 runs 16 residues. CDR3 sequence reads: CASSGLQGARGNTIYF. CDR3 in DNA: TGTGCCAGCAGTGGACTACAGGGGGCGCGTGGAAACACCATATATTTT. The whole variable domain, remainder taken from reference TRBV25-1 and TRBJ1-3, is EADIYQTPRYLVIGTGKKITLECSQTMGHDKMYWYQQDPGMELHLIHYSYGVNSTEKGDLSSESTVSRIRTEHFPLTLESARPSHTSQYLCASSGLQGARGNTIYFGEGSWLTVV.

V is TRBV4-3 and J is TRBJ2-7; possible D gene TRBD2, 5 bases. Germline V lookup: CDR1 LGHNA, CDR2 YSLEER. V was clipped by 0 bases and J by 4 bases, with 10 bases between them. The CDR3 contains 14 residues. CDR3 amino acids: CASSQDTGTYEQYF. For the CDR3, the DNA is TGCGCCAGCAGCCAAGATACGGGAACTTACGAGCAGTACTTC.

The chain couples TRBV5-8 to TRBJ2-2; D remains unclear. Germline CDR1 is SGHTS and CDR2 is YDEGEE. This CDR3 is 15 amino acids long. With 3 bases removed from V and 0 bases from J, the gap between germline ends came to 9 bases. CDR3 loop: CASSSAGANTGELFF. DNA for the CDR3: TGTGCCAGCAGCTCTGCAGGCGCGAACACCGGGGAGCTGTTTTTT.

The chain carries TRBV28 and TRBJ1-2, with 9 bases aligning to TRBD1. V trimming: 5 bases; J trimming: 5 bases; junction bases outside the gene matches: 15. The CDR3 covers 17 residues. The germline V gene encodes CDR1 MDHEN and CDR2 SYDVKM. CDR3 coding DNA: TGTGCCAGCAGTACCCCTACACTCGGACAGGGGAGGTATGGCTACACCTTC. It encodes CASSTPTLGQGRYGYTF.